Shown below are 28 T cell receptor beta chains from a single sample sequenced in a study of blood T cells in healthy people across ages. The authors ran a second PCR of 7 to 11 cycles using a sample-barcoded 5' primer and a J-beta primer mix. Each CDR3 protein gets one entry after TCRdb re-called the 5' RACE reads with MiXCR. The sample has approximately 2,000,000 distinct CDR3 sequences; around 40% are singletons. The specimen sequenced was blood. Receptor source: a human donor in good health.

The chain carries TRBV7-2 and TRBJ2-1; D is unresolved. V was trimmed by 2 bases and J by 5 bases, leaving 7 bases between them. CDR1 and CDR2 from the germline V gene are SGHTA and FQGNSA. CDR3 size: 13 residues. DNA for the CDR3: TGTGCCAGCAGCTTAAACCCAAACAATGAGCAGTTCTTC. Residues: CASSLNPNNEQFF.

The chain has TRBV5-1 and TRBJ1-2, with a tentative D call TRBD1 (6 bases). Per the germline V gene, CDR1 is SGHRS and CDR2 is YFSETQ. Trimming shortened V by 4 bases and J by 6 bases, and 19 bases separated the two germline ends. The CDR3 runs 15 residues. CDR3 nucleotides: TGCGCCAGCAGCCTAGCGGGGGGCGCCGGGAATGGCTACACCTTC. It translates to CASSLAGGAGNGYTF.

This clonotype was seen a few times. The chain employs TRBV7-9 and TRBJ2-1; D is perhaps TRBD2 (5 bases). This CDR3 contains 12 residues. Germline CDR1 is SEHNR and CDR2 is FQNEAQ (reference sequence). The ends were cut back, 1 base at V and 10 bases at J, with 8 bases in the middle. CDR3 residues: CASSLDGEEQFF. CDR3 coding DNA: TGTGCCAGCAGCTTAGACGGGGAAGAGCAGTTCTTC.

The chain joins TRBV6-2 or TRBV6-3 to TRBJ2-1; no reliable D call. Germline values: CDR1 MNHEY, CDR2 SVGEGT. The V end was cut by 4 bases, the J end by 10 bases, with 8 bases between. The CDR3 has 11 residues. The CDR3 is CASSSNPEQFF. DNA for the CDR3: TGTGCCAGCAGTTCGAACCCCGAGCAGTTCTTC.

This clonotype occurred a few times. The J gene is TRBJ2-3, the V gene TRBV7-9; TRBD2 aligns across 12 bases. The J segment lost 4 bases and the V segment lost 5 bases, leaving 4 bases of the junction unmatched. The CDR3 contains 15 residues. Germline V lookup: CDR1 SEHNR, CDR2 FQNEAQ (reference sequence). The CDR3 loop is CASSVGLAGPDTQYF. CDR3 in DNA: TGTGCCAGCAGCGTGGGACTAGCGGGCCCAGATACGCAGTATTTT.

A few counts support this clonotype. One end of the junction varies from germline; a read error may be responsible. J is TRBJ2-5 and V is TRBV4-3; D might be TRBD1 (6 bases). Germline CDR1 is LGHNA and CDR2 is YSLEER. The CDR3 sequence is 14 residues long. The CDR3 loop reads CASSQGGSSETQYF. The CDR3 nucleotides read TGCGCCAGTAGCCAAGGGGGTAGCTCGGAGACCCAGTACTTC.

The chain combines TRBV10-3 with TRBJ1-4; 9 positions match TRBD1. The CDR3 contains 14 residues. The V gene end was trimmed by 5 bases and the J gene end by 5 bases; junction bases not matched to a gene: 3. The germline gives CDR1 ENHRY, CDR2 SYGVKD. The CDR3 DNA follows: TGTGCCATCAGTACCGGGACAGGGAATGAAAAACTGTTTTTT. Protein: CAISTGTGNEKLFF.

J is TRBJ2-2 and V is TRBV7-2; 12 bases line up with TRBD2. The CDR3 has 15 residues. Germline V gene lookup returns CDR1 SGHTA and CDR2 FQGNSA. After removal of 5 bases from V and 14 bases from J, the junction contained 12 bases not matched to a gene. The CDR3 reads CASSPRLAGDPFLFF. CDR3 in DNA: TGTGCCAGCAGCCCTAGACTAGCGGGGGACCCGTTCCTGTTTTTT.

This clonotype came up once. The CDR3 coding sequence is TGCAGCGTTGAGGGGGGGGCTCGGGGTTTCTTT. This codes for CSVEGGARGFF. The chain is built from TRBV29-1 and TRBJ1-1; a possible D gene is TRBD1 (6 bases). Germline V lookup: CDR1 SQVTM, CDR2 ANQGSEA. The CDR3 consists of 11 residues. Trimming removed 3 bases from V and 13 bases from J, with 15 bases in between.

This chain connects TRBV29-1 to TRBJ2-6; D is unresolved. Looked up from germline, CDR1 is SQVTM and CDR2 is ANQGSEA. V was pared by 3 bases and J by 1 base, with 16 bases between. The CDR3 consists of 17 residues. The CDR3 DNA sequence: TGCAGCGTTGAGAGCAGGCGGTCGTCATCTGGGGCCAACGTCCTGACTTTC. Amino acid sequence: CSVESRRSSSGANVLTF.

Details on this clonotype: Relative to the germline gene, one junction end is altered; a read error may explain this. The V gene is TRBV11-1, the J gene TRBJ1-1; D may be TRBD1 (5 bases). The CDR3 runs to 15 residues. The germline V gene encodes CDR1 SGHAT and CDR2 FQDESV (reference sequence). CDR3 loop: CASRLDPGVRTEAFF. The CDR3 DNA sequence: TGTGCCAGCAGATTAGACCCGGGGGTACGCACTGAAGCTTTCTTT.

The V and J genes are TRBV12-3 or TRBV12-4 and TRBJ2-1; 10 bases are a match to TRBD2. V lost 5 bases and J lost 6; bases outside the gene matches: 4. The CDR3 spans 14 residues. The CDR3 spells CASSPGTSANEQFF. The CDR3 DNA reads TGTGCCAGCAGTCCCGGGACTAGCGCCAATGAGCAGTTCTTC.

The V call is TRBV6-6, the J call TRBJ1-2; D perhaps matches TRBD1 (6 bases). This CDR3 contains 13 residues. Germline CDR1 is MNHNY and CDR2 is SVGAGI (reference sequence). V was pared by 0 bases and J by 7 bases, with 9 bases between. The CDR3 is CASSYSVRGGYTF. CDR3 nucleotide sequence: TGTGCCAGCAGTTACTCGGTCAGGGGTGGCTACACCTTC.

This clonotype was observed a few times. This chain connects TRBV28 to TRBJ1-1; D uncertain. Trimming shortened V by 6 bases and J by 0 bases, and 11 bases separated the two germline ends. The germline V gene has CDR1 MDHEN and CDR2 SYDVKM. This CDR3 has 14 amino acids. The CDR3 nucleotides read TGTGCCAGCAGCATCTTAATCATGAACACTGAAGCTTTCTTT. Amino acids: CASSILIMNTEAFF. The whole variable domain, remainder taken from reference TRBV28 and TRBJ1-1, is DVKVTQSSRYLVKRTGEKVFLECVQDMDHENMFWYRQDPGLGLRLIYFSYDVKMKEKGDIPEGYSVSREKKERFSLILESASTNQTSMYLCASSILIMNTEAFFGQGTRLTVV.

The chain has TRBV7-3 and TRBJ2-1; possible D gene TRBD2, 5 bases. The CDR3 covers 16 residues. V shed 1 base and J shed 6 bases, with 16 bases lying between them. CDR1 and CDR2 from the germline V gene are SGHTA and FQGTGA. CDR3 amino acids: CASSLNSRGNSNEQFF. CDR3 DNA sequence: TGTGCCAGCAGCTTAAATAGTCGGGGTAACAGCAATGAGCAGTTCTTC. Variable domain in full (rest from reference TRBV7-3 and TRBJ2-1): GAGVSQTPSNKVTEKGKYVELRCDPISGHTALYWYRQSLGQGPEFLIYFQGTGAADDSGLPNDRFFAVRPEGSVSTLKIQRTERGDSAVYLCASSLNSRGNSNEQFFGPGTRLTVL.

This chain uses TRBV4-1 with TRBJ2-1, with D possibly being TRBD1 (5 bases). This CDR3 region has 16 residues. Trimming removed 5 bases from V and 3 bases from J, with 17 bases in between. Germline CDR1 is MGHRA and CDR2 is YSYEKL. In nucleotides, the CDR3 is TGCGCCAGCAGCATTAATTGGCAGGGTCGCTACAATGAGCAGTTCTTC. It specifies CASSINWQGRYNEQFF.

The chain couples TRBV4-1 to TRBJ2-5; unclear D gene. V gave up 4 bases and J gave up 5 bases, with 11 bases separating them. The germline V gene encodes CDR1 MGHRA and CDR2 YSYEKL. This CDR3 has 13 amino acids. The CDR3 loop reads CASSLNGMETQYF. CDR3 in DNA: TGCGCCAGCAGCCTGAACGGCATGGAGACCCAGTACTTC.

Note on this clonotype: One end of the junction varies from germline; a read error may be responsible. The chain is built from TRBV7-9 and TRBJ2-4; D possibly corresponds to TRBD2 (6 bases). The J call may be in error: the DNA end matches TRBJ2-7 better. The CDR3 extends over 15 amino acids. Germline lookup yields CDR1 SEHNR and CDR2 FQNEAQ (reference sequence). The CDR3 here is CAGSLEGSGAYEQYF. CDR3 nucleotides: TGTGCCGGCAGCTTAGAGGGTTCGGGAGCCTACGAGCAGTACTTC.

The CDR3 spells CASSVEAGDNEQFF. DNA of the CDR3: TGTGCCAGCAGCGTAGAAGCGGGGGACAATGAGCAGTTCTTC. The J gene is TRBJ2-1, the V gene TRBV9; TRBD2 matches at 8 bases. The CDR3 consists of 14 residues. Germline V gives CDR1 SGDLS, CDR2 YYNGEE. V was pared by 0 bases and J by 5 bases, with 1 base of the junction left unmatched.

In the case of this clonotype: A read error is possible here, since a much larger clone lies one base away. V gene TRBV4-3 combines with J gene TRBJ2-1, with D unresolved. This CDR3 comprises 15 residues. The germline CDR1 and CDR2 sequences are LGHNA and YSLEER. Deletions cut 3 bases from V and 8 bases from J, with 17 bases between. DNA for the CDR3: TGCGCCAGCAGCCAGTACCGTGACCCGTGCGATGAGCAGTTCTTC. Translated, it gives CASSQYRDPCDEQFF.

Comments on this clonotype: At one of its ends the junction is not consistent with the germline gene, which may arise from a read error. This chain connects TRBV7-3 to TRBJ2-1, with 8 bases fitting TRBD2. This CDR3 spans 15 amino acids. From germline, CDR1 is SGHTA and CDR2 FQGTGA. The CDR3 sequence: CAGSHRLASYNEQFF. The CDR3 region has the DNA TGTGCCGGCAGCCATCGACTAGCGTCCTACAATGAGCAGTTCTTC.

This clonotype was seen a handful of times. V gene TRBV6-2 or TRBV6-3 combines with J gene TRBJ2-7, with D possibly matching TRBD2 (5 bases). Germline V gene lookup returns CDR1 MNHEY and CDR2 SVGEGT. Deletions cut 5 bases from V and 11 bases from J, with 13 bases between. This CDR3 has 11 residues. The CDR3 loop is CASSNLAREYF. In DNA form, the CDR3 reads TGTGCCAGCAGTAACCTAGCAAGGGAGTACTTC.

The rearrangement joins TRBV7-3 to TRBJ2-2; weak D call: TRBD1 (6 bases). Germline CDR1 is SGHTA and CDR2 is FQGTGA. V was shortened by 3 bases and J by 8 bases, with 13 bases between the two germline ends. The CDR3 is 14 residues long. CDR3 nucleotide sequence: TGTGCCAGCAGCTTCTACAGGGAAGGAGGGGAGCTGTTTTTT. Translated: CASSFYREGGELFF.

V usage is TRBV20-1 and J usage is TRBJ2-7; D is unresolved. Germline CDR1 is DFQATT and CDR2 is SNEGSKA (reference sequence). CDR3 length: 15 residues. V was shortened by 0 bases and J by 0 bases, with 12 bases between the two germline ends. DNA of the CDR3: TGCAGTGCTAGAGAATGGGAAGGCTCCTCCTACGAGCAGTACTTC. It codes for CSAREWEGSSYEQYF.

V gene TRBV7-6 combines with J gene TRBJ2-3, with D perhaps TRBD2 (6 bases). Per germline, CDR1 SGHVS and CDR2 FNYEAQ. Trimming stripped 4 bases from V and 4 bases from J, with 15 bases between. The CDR3 covers 15 residues. The CDR3 spells CASSSRLEGADTQYF. The DNA for the CDR3 is TGTGCCAGCAGCTCCCGGTTGGAGGGTGCAGATACGCAGTATTTT.

The chain is built from TRBV27 and TRBJ1-6; 9 nucleotides align to TRBD1. The trim removed 6 bases at V and 5 bases at J, leaving 8 bases unmatched. Per germline, CDR1 MNHEY and CDR2 SMNVEV (reference sequence). The CDR3 runs 16 residues. The CDR3 loop reads CASRRYDRGNNSPLHF. DNA of the CDR3: TGTGCCAGCAGGAGGTACGACAGGGGGAATAATTCACCCCTCCACTTT.

The table lists this clonotype with a few counts. CDR3 region: CASSFGLWRGNIQYF. The CDR3 region has the DNA TGTGCCAGCAGCTTCGGTCTATGGAGGGGGAACATTCAGTACTTC. The chain is built from TRBV5-6 and TRBJ2-4; possibly TRBD1 or TRBD2 for D (6 bases each). Trimming left V 2 bases short and J 7 bases short, with 16 bases between. Germline assignment: CDR1 SGHDT and CDR2 YYEEEE. The CDR3 contains 15 residues.

The chain uses TRBV9 and TRBJ2-3; D not resolved. Germline V gene lookup returns CDR1 SGDLS and CDR2 YYNGEE. V was cut by 4 bases and J by 4 bases, with 19 bases left in between. The CDR3 runs to 16 residues. DNA for the CDR3: TGTGCCAGCAGCAATGCACTAAACAAAGCAGCAGATACGCAGTATTTT. Its translation: CASSNALNKAADTQYF.